The following is a T cell receptor (beta chain) sequence with its context. Its antigen is unidentified. This entry belongs to a study of siplizumab effects on memory and regulatory T cells. Per-sample assaying covered about 10^5 TCR templates. Sequencing used immunoSEQ multiplex PCR; TCRdb keeps in-frame clones, though not all of them. The sample gives about 68,000 clones, around 93% of which show up once; approximately 4.5% is in the top ten. Trimming removed 5 bases from V and 5 bases from J; junction bases left unmatched: 8. The CDR3 consists of 14 residues. The V gene's germline CDR1 is SGHTA and CDR2 FQGNSA. Study-level findings and limits: Alloreactive clones mapping to unstimulated subsets formed only a minor fraction.

The sample consisted of CD8+ T cells sorted from blood. The sequence derives from a human donor in good health. This sequence joins TRBV7-2 and TRBJ1-2; TRBD1 aligns across 7 bases. The CDR3 spells CASSQIGTAYGYTF. The CDR3 DNA reads as TGTGCCAGCAGCCAGATTGGGACAGCTTATGGCTACACCTTC. The entire variable domain, with the rest obtained from reference TRBV7-2 and TRBJ1-2, is as follows: GAGVSQSPSNKVTEKGKDVELRCDPISGHTALYWYRQSLGQGLEFLIYFQGNSAPDKSGLPSDRFSAERTGGSVSTLTIQRTQQEDSAVYLCASSQIGTAYGYTFGSGTRLTVV.